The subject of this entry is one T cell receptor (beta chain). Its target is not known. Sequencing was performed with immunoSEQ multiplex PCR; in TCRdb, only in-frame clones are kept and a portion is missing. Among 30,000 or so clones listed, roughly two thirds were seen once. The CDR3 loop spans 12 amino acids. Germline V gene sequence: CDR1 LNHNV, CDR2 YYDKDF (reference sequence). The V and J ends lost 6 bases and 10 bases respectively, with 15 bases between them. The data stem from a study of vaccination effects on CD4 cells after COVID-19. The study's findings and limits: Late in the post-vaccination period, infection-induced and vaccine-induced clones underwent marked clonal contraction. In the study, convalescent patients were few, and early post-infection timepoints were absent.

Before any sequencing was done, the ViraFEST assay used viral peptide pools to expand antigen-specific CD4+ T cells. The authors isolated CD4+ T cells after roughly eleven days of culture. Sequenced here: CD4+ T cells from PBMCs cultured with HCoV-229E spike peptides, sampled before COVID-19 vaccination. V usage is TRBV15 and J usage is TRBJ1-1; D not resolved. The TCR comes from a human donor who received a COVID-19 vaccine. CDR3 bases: TGTGCCACCAGGGATCCAGCGGGGAGAGCTTTCTTT. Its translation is CATRDPAGRAFF.